This T cell receptor beta chain was obtained from a study of T cell changes during pregnancy in multiple sclerosis. This clone showed up just once. Sequencing used immunoSEQ multiplex PCR; TCRdb keeps in-frame clones, though not all of them. The sample shows about 74,000 clones, approximately 91% of them seen only once. Unmatched junction bases numbered 10, after V lost 1 base and J lost 5 bases. The CDR3 covers 16 residues. Per germline, CDR1 SGHNT and CDR2 YYREEE (reference sequence). The TCR sequence derives from a female donor with multiple sclerosis, enrolled in a pregnancy study. The rearrangement joins TRBV5-4 to TRBJ2-5; 8 positions match TRBD2. The sample consisted of peripheral blood, taken in the third trimester of pregnancy. The CDR3 sequence is CASSLSTGLGGETQYF. The DNA of the CDR3 is TGTGCCAGCAGCTTGAGTACGGGACTAGGAGGGGAGACCCAGTACTTC.